What follows are 13 T cell receptor beta chains derived from one specimen sequenced in a study of blood T cells in healthy people across ages (dated by TCRdb to the mid-2010s). Receptor libraries were prepared by 5' RACE. The second PCR ran for about 6 to 12 cycles and used a J-beta primer mix along with a sample-barcoded 5' primer. TCRdb reran the public reads through fastp at Q25 and MiXCR, keeping productive beta chains. Rows are combined by CDR3 protein, so each entry shows the most common genes and DNA. Present in this sample are 1.5 million to 2 million distinct CDR3 sequences, roughly two fifths of which were seen just once. The ten biggest clones cover roughly 24% of the sample. Material for sequencing was blood. The receptors were sampled from a human donor in good health.

This clonotype has a handful of counts. This chain's CDR3 is CSARGGHTDTQYF. The CDR3 bases are TGCAGTGCTAGAGGCGGGCATACAGATACGCAGTATTTT. The chain has TRBV20-1 and TRBJ2-3; a possible D gene is TRBD2 (5 bases). In germline, CDR1 is DFQATT, CDR2 SNEGSKA (reference sequence). The CDR3 is 13 amino acids. V gave up 1 base and J gave up 3 bases, with 8 bases separating them.

The gene calls are TRBV13 and TRBJ2-7; weak D call: TRBD1 (5 bases). Trimming left V 2 bases short and J 7 bases short, with 21 bases between. CDR1 is PRHDT, CDR2 FYEKMQ, per germline (reference sequence). The CDR3 has 16 amino acids. CDR3 DNA: TGTGCCAGCAGCTTACCGCCGTCAGGGTCAAAAACGGAGCAGTACTTC. Residues: CASSLPPSGSKTEQYF.

This clonotype has a handful of counts. The gene calls are TRBV20-1 and TRBJ1-2; D is perhaps TRBD1 (6 bases). Germline V gene data show CDR1 as DFQATT and CDR2 as SNEGSKA (reference sequence). This CDR3 comprises 14 residues. Trimming stripped 4 bases from V and 2 bases from J, with 14 bases between. Here the CDR3 reads CSATETGHNYGYTF. The CDR3 nucleotides are TGCAGTGCTACTGAAACGGGACACAACTATGGCTACACCTTC.

The genes are TRBV5-5 and TRBJ2-3; TRBD2 agrees at 11 bases. Germline CDR1 SGHKS, CDR2 YYEKEE (reference sequence). This CDR3 is built from 18 residues. J lost 4 bases, V lost 3 bases, and 13 bases had no gene match. CDR3 protein: CASSSLAGGRYGADTQYF. For the CDR3, the DNA is TGTGCCAGCAGCTCTCTAGCGGGGGGCCGCTATGGCGCAGATACGCAGTATTTT. The whole variable domain, filled in from reference TRBV5-5 and TRBJ2-3, reads DAGVTQSPTHLIKTRGQQVTLRCSPISGHKSVSWYQQVLGQGPQFIFQYYEKEERGRGNFPDRFSARQFPNYSSELNVNALLLGDSALYLCASSSLAGGRYGADTQYFGPGTRLTVL.

The chain recombines TRBV7-2 with TRBJ2-3; tentatively, D is TRBD2 (5 bases). The CDR3 is made up of 13 amino acids. Germline-derived CDR1 and CDR2 are SGHTA and FQGNSA. With 5 bases removed from V and 5 bases from J, the gap between germline ends came to 11 bases. The CDR3: CASSPRARDTQYF. For the CDR3, the DNA is TGTGCCAGCAGCCCGCGGGCCAGAGATACGCAGTATTTT.

A few counts support this clonotype. The rearrangement joins TRBV4-3 to TRBJ2-7; 7 bases fit TRBD1. Germline CDR1 LGHNA, CDR2 YSLEER. J lost 2 bases, V lost 4 bases, and 5 bases had no gene match. CDR3 length: 14 amino acids. In DNA form, the CDR3 reads TGCGCCAGCAGCCCCTTTGGACAGGCCTACGAGCAGTACTTC. Its protein product is CASSPFGQAYEQYF.

This clonotype has more than one count but fewer than ten. The V gene is TRBV29-1, the J gene TRBJ2-1; TRBD1 or TRBD2 may be the D gene (7 bases each). The CDR3 sequence is 12 residues long. CDR1 and CDR2 (germline): SQVTM, ANQGSEA. Trimming took off 1 base at V and 15 bases at J, with 16 bases between the two ends. CDR3 amino acids: CSVEAGQPGGFF. CDR3 DNA sequence: TGCAGCGTTGAAGCGGGACAGCCGGGGGGGTTCTTC.

This clonotype was recorded a few times. The chain has TRBV4-2 and TRBJ1-5; TRBD1 agrees at 7 bases. With 1 base clipped from V and 6 bases from J, the junction kept 6 bases outside the gene matches. This CDR3 spans 15 amino acids. Germline loops: CDR1 LGHNA, CDR2 YNFKEQ. The DNA of the CDR3 is TGTGCCAGCAGCCAAGGCCCGGCAGGGGGTCAGCCCCAGCATTTT. Translating it yields CASSQGPAGGQPQHF.

V usage is TRBV7-2 and J usage is TRBJ1-2; D might be TRBD1 (6 bases). This CDR3 is built from 14 residues. With 3 bases removed from V and 8 bases from J, the gap between germline ends came to 16 bases. CDR1 and CDR2 from the germline V gene are SGHTA and FQGNSA. Written as DNA, the CDR3 is TGTGCCAGCAGCTTGGGCAGGGGCCCGTTAGGCTACACCTTC. It specifies CASSLGRGPLGYTF.

This chain joins TRBV29-1 and TRBJ2-7, with 10 bases lining up with TRBD1. This CDR3 is built from 14 residues. With V trimmed by 5 bases and J by 5 bases, 9 bases remained unmatched. Looked up from germline, CDR1 is SQVTM and CDR2 is ANQGSEA. CDR3 region: CSVRDRGLHNEQYF. The CDR3 DNA reads TGCAGCGTTCGGGACAGGGGCCTCCATAACGAGCAGTACTTC.

The sample holds one count of this clonotype. The gene calls are TRBV12-3 or TRBV12-4 and TRBJ2-4; TRBD2 might be the D (6 bases). The CDR3 extends over 14 amino acids. V was pared by 6 bases and J by 7 bases, with 16 bases between. The CDR3 bases are TGTGCCAGCAGGCCAATCCTAGGAGGGAACATTCAGTACTTC. The encoded protein is CASRPILGGNIQYF.

The genes are TRBV7-9 and TRBJ2-5, with 9 positions matching TRBD1. Trimming removed 5 bases from V and 4 bases from J; junction bases left unmatched: 5. In germline, CDR1 is SEHNR, CDR2 FQNEAQ (reference sequence). CDR3 length: 14 residues. The CDR3 DNA sequence: TGTGCCAGCAGCAACCTGGGACAGGGAGAGACCCAGTACTTC. Translation: CASSNLGQGETQYF.

This clonotype was picked up many times. V is TRBV5-1 and J is TRBJ2-5, with D uncertain. The V and J ends lost 0 bases and 4 bases respectively, with 7 bases between them. The CDR3 spans 13 residues. Germline V gene data show CDR1 as SGHRS and CDR2 as YFSETQ. This CDR3 is CASSLDGRETQYF. CDR3 sequence (DNA): TGCGCCAGCAGCTTGGACGGGCGAGAGACCCAGTACTTC.